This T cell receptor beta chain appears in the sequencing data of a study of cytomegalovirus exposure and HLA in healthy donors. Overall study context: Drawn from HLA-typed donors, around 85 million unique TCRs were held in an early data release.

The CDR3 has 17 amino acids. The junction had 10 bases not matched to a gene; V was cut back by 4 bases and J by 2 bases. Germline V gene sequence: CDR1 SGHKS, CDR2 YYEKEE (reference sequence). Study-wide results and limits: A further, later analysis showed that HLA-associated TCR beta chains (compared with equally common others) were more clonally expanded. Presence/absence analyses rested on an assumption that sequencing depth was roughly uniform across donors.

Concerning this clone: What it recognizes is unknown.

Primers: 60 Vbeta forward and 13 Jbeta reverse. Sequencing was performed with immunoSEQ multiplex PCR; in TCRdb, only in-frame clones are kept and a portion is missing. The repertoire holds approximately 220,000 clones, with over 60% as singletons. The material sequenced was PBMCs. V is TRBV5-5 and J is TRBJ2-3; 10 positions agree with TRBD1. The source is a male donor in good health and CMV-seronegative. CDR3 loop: CASSPAWDRGFTDTQYF. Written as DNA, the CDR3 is TGTGCCAGCAGCCCTGCCTGGGACAGGGGCTTCACAGATACGCAGTATTTT.